Following are 25 T cell receptor beta chains from one sample sequenced in a study of beta chain features in type 1 diabetes. Study-level points and caveats: Shortening of TCRB CDR3s, moderate but significant, appeared in all four CD4+ subsets of Type 1 diabetes patients.

Expressed TCRB transcripts were sequenced because the isolated RNA had all been reverse transcribed beforehand. The method was immunoSEQ multiplex PCR; TCRdb's version includes in-frame clones alone and lacks a portion of them. This table has some 160,000 clones, about 9% appearing once. Their target antigens are unknown. The source material was central memory CD4+ T cells from blood. The source of these receptors is a woman in her thirties with type 1 diabetes.

In this sample, this clone turned up a few times. CDR3 loop: CASSLVTAFNGYTF. In DNA form, the CDR3 reads TGTGCCAGCAGCTTGGTCACAGCCTTTAATGGCTACACCTTC. The rearrangement joins TRBV5-4 to TRBJ1-2; D not certain. The CDR3 consists of 14 residues. Trimming stripped 0 bases from V and 6 bases from J, with 12 bases between. Germline CDR1 and CDR2: SGHNT and YYREEE (reference sequence).

This clone was counted a few times. The chain recombines TRBV9 with TRBJ2-1, with TRBD2 matching over 10 bases. The trim removed 4 bases at V and 8 bases at J, leaving 15 bases unmatched. The CDR3 length is 17 residues. Germline CDR1 reads SGDLS; CDR2 reads YYNGEE. CDR3 protein: CASSPRSGLAVLDEQFF. The CDR3 DNA reads TGTGCCAGCAGCCCGCGCTCCGGACTAGCGGTATTGGATGAGCAGTTCTTC.

V usage is TRBV4-1 and J usage is TRBJ1-1, with a weak D call TRBD1 (6 bases). CDR1 and CDR2 (germline): MGHRA, YSYEKL. The ends were cut back, 1 base at V and 1 base at J, with 10 bases in the middle. CDR3 length: 15 amino acids. The CDR3 loop reads CASSQGDIGNTEAFF. The CDR3, as DNA: TGCGCCAGCAGCCAAGGGGACATTGGGAACACTGAAGCTTTCTTT.

This sequence joins TRBV11-3 and TRBJ2-1; 9 bases map to TRBD2. The junction had 7 bases not matched to a gene; V was cut back by 1 base and J by 9 bases. The CDR3 covers 15 residues. Looked up from germline, CDR1 is SGHNT and CDR2 is YENEEA. DNA of the CDR3: TGTGCCAGCAGCTTAGGTAGACTAGCGGTCCTTGAGCAGTTCTTC. This gives the protein CASSLGRLAVLEQFF.

The CDR3 nucleotides read TGTGCCAGTAGTGCCCCGGACTTGTCGGCCGAGCAGTACTTC. Residues: CASSAPDLSAEQYF. The rearrangement uses TRBV19 and TRBJ2-7; tentative D call: TRBD2 (5 bases). The CDR3 contains 14 residues. Per the germline V gene, CDR1 is LNHDA and CDR2 is SQIVND (reference sequence). Trimming removed 5 bases from V and 6 bases from J, with 17 bases in between. The full variable domain, completed using reference TRBV19 and TRBJ2-7, is DGGITQSPKYLFRKEGQNVTLSCEQNLNHDAMYWYRQDPGQGLRLIYYSQIVNDFQKGDIAEGYSVSREKKESFPLTVTSAQKNPTAFYLCASSAPDLSAEQYFGPGTRLTVT.

The CDR3 reads CASSAGGFGEKLFF. CDR3 coding DNA: TGTGCCAGCAGTGCAGGGGGCTTCGGTGAAAAACTGTTTTTT. The rearrangement links TRBV28 to TRBJ1-4, with 8 bases matching TRBD1. V gave up 5 bases and J gave up 7 bases; unmatched junction bases: 6. CDR3 size: 14 residues. Germline V lookup: CDR1 MDHEN, CDR2 SYDVKM.

This clone has just a few counts. In DNA, the CDR3 is TGTGCCAGCAGCCCCTCCGGACTCCTCGTCAATGAGCAGTTCTTC. It encodes CASSPSGLLVNEQFF. V is TRBV9 and J is TRBJ2-1; perhaps TRBD2 as D (5 bases). CDR3 length: 15 amino acids. Germline V gives CDR1 SGDLS, CDR2 YYNGEE. V lost 4 bases to trimming and J lost 6 bases, with 17 bases between them. Looking up the rest from reference TRBV9 and TRBJ2-1 gives the full variable domain: DSGVTQTPKHLITATGQRVTLRCSPRSGDLSVYWYQQSLDQGLQFLIQYYNGEERAKGNILERFSAQQFPDLHSELNLSSLELGDSALYFCASSPSGLLVNEQFFGPGTRLTVL.

V gene TRBV29-1 combines with J gene TRBJ2-1; 12 bases match TRBD2. Germline CDR1 reads SQVTM; CDR2 reads ANQGSEA. This CDR3 spans 12 amino acids. V gave up 7 bases and J gave up 8 bases; unmatched junction bases: 3. Here the CDR3 reads CSETSGSDEQFF. CDR3 bases: TGCAGCGAGACTAGCGGGAGTGATGAGCAGTTCTTC.

This clone was counted between two and nine times. This chain joins TRBV7-6 and TRBJ2-7; maybe TRBD2 (6 bases). Germline CDR1 is SGHVS and CDR2 is FNYEAQ. The CDR3 covers 18 residues. Trimming took off 4 bases at V and 1 base at J, with 23 bases between the two ends. The CDR3 DNA reads as TGTGCCAGCAGCTACAAAATTCTTCTGGCGGGAACTTCCTACGAGCAGTACTTC. This encodes CASSYKILLAGTSYEQYF.

The chain combines TRBV9 with TRBJ2-1; D might be TRBD1 (6 bases). Germline CDR1 and CDR2: SGDLS and YYNGEE. V dropped 7 bases and J dropped 3 bases, with 14 bases sitting between them. The CDR3 contains 14 residues. The CDR3 DNA sequence: TGTGCCAGCTTCGGACAGAACTACTACAATGAGCAGTTCTTC. Its protein product is CASFGQNYYNEQFF.

V and J are TRBV18 and TRBJ1-1; no reliable D call. Trimming shortened V by 2 bases and J by 1 base, and 11 bases separated the two germline ends. The germline V gene encodes CDR1 KGHSH and CDR2 LQKENI. The CDR3 is 15 residues long. CDR3 in amino acids: CASSPSIGGNTEAFF. The DNA for the CDR3 is TGTGCCAGCTCACCATCGATCGGCGGGAACACTGAAGCTTTCTTT.

The chain combines TRBV30 with TRBJ2-4; D perhaps matches TRBD2 (7 bases). The germline CDR1 and CDR2 sequences are GTSNPN and SVGIG (reference sequence). Between the trimmed V and J ends, which lost 3 bases and 8 bases, there was a span of 17 bases. The CDR3 totals 14 residues. CDR3 sequence (DNA): TGTGCCTGGAGACGGGGGGCCGAGATGGACATTCAGTACTTC. Protein sequence: CAWRRGAEMDIQYF.

This clone was observed a handful of times. The chain joins TRBV29-1 to TRBJ2-5; TRBD2 aligns across 15 bases. The germline CDR1 and CDR2 sequences are SQVTM and ANQGSEA. The trim removed 2 bases at V and 6 bases at J, leaving 4 bases unmatched. CDR3 length equals 15 residues. For the CDR3, the DNA is TGCAGCGTTGAATCAGGGACTAGCGGGAGGCAGACCCAGTACTTC. Its translation is CSVESGTSGRQTQYF.

This clone was seen more than once but under ten times. The gene calls are TRBV7-3 and TRBJ2-5; 12 bases line up with TRBD1. V was pared by 5 bases and J by 5 bases, with 6 bases of the junction left unmatched. CDR3 length equals 15 residues. Germline V gene lookup returns CDR1 SGHTA and CDR2 FQGTGA. In DNA form, the CDR3 reads TGTGCCAGCAGCGCCGGGACAGGGGGCTTTGAGACCCAGTACTTC. As protein: CASSAGTGGFETQYF.

A note on this clone: The junction does not match germline at one end; this may be a read error. This chain joins TRBV4-1 and TRBJ1-1; D might be TRBD1 (6 bases). CDR1 is MGHRA and CDR2 is YSYEKL in the germline V gene. The CDR3 consists of 14 residues. This chain's CDR3 is CASSQRTDNTEAFF. Here the CDR3 DNA reads TGTGCCAGCAGCCAGAGGACAGATAACACTGAAGCTTTCTTT.

There are a few counts of this clone. This chain joins TRBV29-1 and TRBJ2-1; 9 nucleotides agree with TRBD1. The V gene end was trimmed by 7 bases and the J gene end by 6 bases; junction bases not matched to a gene: 10. This CDR3 is 14 amino acids long. Germline V gene data show CDR1 as SQVTM and CDR2 as ANQGSEA. Written as DNA, the CDR3 is TGCAGCGCCCGACCCGGGACAGGGTCCAATGAGCAGTTCTTC. Residues: CSARPGTGSNEQFF.

This chain joins TRBV11-2 and TRBJ1-1; no definite D call. The CDR3 is 14 amino acids. CDR1 is SGHAT, CDR2 FQNNGV, per germline. The ends were cut back, 3 bases at V and 4 bases at J, with 12 bases in the middle. CDR3 nucleotides: TGTGCCAGCAGCTTTGATTTGTCCAGCACTGAAGCTTTCTTT. It specifies CASSFDLSSTEAFF.

The CDR3 region has the DNA TGTGCCAGCAGCCAAGATTGGGGCGCCTATGGCTACACCTTC. Translated, it gives CASSQDWGAYGYTF. The V call is TRBV4-2, the J call TRBJ1-2; D is possibly TRBD1 (5 bases). V was shortened by 0 bases and J by 4 bases, with 9 bases between the two germline ends. Germline V CDR1 and CDR2: LGHNA, YNFKEQ. The CDR3 sequence is 14 residues long.

The genes are TRBV7-8 and TRBJ2-7; 11 nucleotides line up with TRBD2. V dropped 5 bases and J dropped 2; count of bases not matched to a gene: 2. Germline V gene lookup returns CDR1 SGHVS and CDR2 FQNEAQ. The length of the CDR3 is 14 residues. The chain's CDR3 is CASSQGLAAYEQYF. The CDR3 DNA is TGTGCCAGCAGCCAGGGACTAGCGGCCTACGAGCAGTACTTC.

This clone was observed a few times. The CDR3 DNA sequence: TGTGCCAGCAGCCCGTCGACAGCGAGAGAAGCTTTCTTT. Translating it yields CASSPSTAREAFF. The chain is built from TRBV5-4 and TRBJ1-1; D might be TRBD1 (5 bases). V was clipped by 4 bases and J by 8 bases, with 15 bases between them. The CDR3 contains 13 residues. Germline values: CDR1 SGHNT, CDR2 YYREEE (reference sequence).

The chain recombines TRBV12-5 with TRBJ1-5; D perhaps matches TRBD1 (5 bases). Looked up from germline, CDR1 is LGHNT and CDR2 is FRNRAP. The CDR3 totals 16 residues. The ends were cut back, 0 bases at V and 5 bases at J, with 14 bases in the middle. As DNA, the CDR3 is TGTGCTAGTGGTTTGGTAATAGGCAGGGCGGATCAGCCCCAGCATTTT. Translating it yields CASGLVIGRADQPQHF.

This rearrangement joins TRBV18 to TRBJ2-3, with D perhaps matching TRBD2 (6 bases). This CDR3 has 13 residues. V was clipped by 6 bases and J by 0 bases, with 7 bases between them. Germline CDR1 reads KGHSH; CDR2 reads LQKENI. CDR3 sequence (DNA): TGTGCCAGCTCCGGGACTAGCACAGATACGCAGTATTTT. Its protein is CASSGTSTDTQYF.

The sample holds one count of this clone. The chain recombines TRBV7-2 with TRBJ2-3, with D maybe TRBD1 (5 bases). The CDR3 runs 15 residues. V was trimmed by 4 bases and J by 6 bases, leaving 17 bases between them. CDR1 and CDR2 (germline): SGHTA, FQGNSA. The DNA of the CDR3 is TGTGCCAGCAGCTGGCGGACACCTAGTTCGGATACGCAGTATTTT. It translates to CASSWRTPSSDTQYF. Full variable domain (missing parts from reference TRBV7-2 and TRBJ2-3): GAGVSQSPSNKVTEKGKDVELRCDPISGHTALYWYRQSLGQGLEFLIYFQGNSAPDKSGLPSDRFSAERTGGSVSTLTIQRTQQEDSAVYLCASSWRTPSSDTQYFGPGTRLTVL.

This clone was counted only a few times. This chain joins TRBV5-1 and TRBJ1-5, with D possibly TRBD1 on 6 matching bases. Germline-derived CDR1 and CDR2 are SGHRS and YFSETQ. Trimming took 4 bases from V and 4 from J, leaving 12 bases between them. The CDR3 consists of 14 residues. The CDR3 DNA reads as TGCGCCAGCAGCCTGGACAGTGGGAATCAGCCCCAGCATTTT. This encodes CASSLDSGNQPQHF.

V and J are TRBV7-8 and TRBJ2-5, with a possible D match to TRBD1 (5 bases). The CDR3 length is 12 residues. The V end lost 3 bases, the J end lost 9 bases, and 11 bases lay between the germline ends. CDR1 and CDR2 (germline): SGHVS, FQNEAQ. CDR3 sequence (DNA): TGTGCCAGCAGCTTGCCCCAAGGGGCCCAGTACTTC. Translation gives CASSLPQGAQYF.